This entry features one TCR beta chain sequence. The data belong to a study of blood T cell repertoires in COVID-19. This CDR3 has 17 residues. V gave up 0 bases and J gave up 4 bases, with 16 bases separating them. Looked up from germline, CDR1 is MNHEY and CDR2 is SMNVEV (reference sequence). Libraries were prepared by immunoSEQ multiplex PCR; TCRdb keeps only in-frame clonotypes and omits some of them. The profile shows some 90,000 clones, over 75% of them singletons. The gene calls are TRBV27 and TRBJ2-1, with a tentative D call TRBD1 (6 bases). The sequencing input was peripheral blood. This sequence originates from a man in his fifties or sixties with acute or convalescent COVID-19. The CDR3 region is CASSLSRGRGLYNEQFF. For the CDR3, the DNA is TGTGCCAGCAGTTTATCCAGGGGTAGGGGCCTTTACAATGAGCAGTTCTTC.